This T cell receptor (beta chain) derives from a study of identical twins. Study-wide results and limits: Researchers reported weaker excess twin sharing in beta out-of-frame sequences.

Turning to this clonotype: The antigen is unknown.

Each CDR3 protein gets one entry after TCRdb re-called the 5' RACE reads with MiXCR. The data show around 250,000 distinct CDR3 sequences, about 7.3% seen once. CDR3 length: 13 residues. The V end lost 2 bases, the J end lost 0 bases, and 5 bases lay between the germline ends. Germline-derived CDR1 and CDR2 are SQVTM and ANQGSEA. These same data were also listed under a study on yellow fever vaccine responses in identical twins. As reported in that work: Twins showed a vaccine T cell response that reportedly seemed partly convergent, partly personalized.

Sequencing used memory (CD45RO+) T cells sorted from blood. This TCR derives from a woman under 30 in good health. The rearrangement links TRBV29-1 to TRBJ1-3; no clear D. The DNA of the CDR3 is TGCAGCGTTGAACTGCACTCTGGAAACACCATATATTTT. Translating it yields CSVELHSGNTIYF. The entire variable domain, with the rest obtained from reference TRBV29-1 and TRBJ1-3, is as follows: SAVISQKPSRDICQRGTSLTIQCQVDSQVTMMFWYRQQPGQSLTLIATANQGSEATYESGFVIDKFPISRPNLTFSTLTVSNMSPEDSSIYLCSVELHSGNTIYFGEGSWLTVV.